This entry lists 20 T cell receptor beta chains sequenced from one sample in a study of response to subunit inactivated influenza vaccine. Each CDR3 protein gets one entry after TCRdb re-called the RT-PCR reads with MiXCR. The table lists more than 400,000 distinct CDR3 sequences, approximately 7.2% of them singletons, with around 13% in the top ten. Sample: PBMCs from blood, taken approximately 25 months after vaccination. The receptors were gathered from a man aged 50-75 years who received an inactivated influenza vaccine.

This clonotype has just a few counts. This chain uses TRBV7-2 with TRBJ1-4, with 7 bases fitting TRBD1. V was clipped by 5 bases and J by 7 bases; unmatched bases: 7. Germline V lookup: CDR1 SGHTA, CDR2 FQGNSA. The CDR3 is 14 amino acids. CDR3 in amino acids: CASSRGTVTEKLFF. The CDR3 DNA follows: TGTGCCAGCAGCCGAGGGACAGTCACTGAAAAACTGTTTTTT.

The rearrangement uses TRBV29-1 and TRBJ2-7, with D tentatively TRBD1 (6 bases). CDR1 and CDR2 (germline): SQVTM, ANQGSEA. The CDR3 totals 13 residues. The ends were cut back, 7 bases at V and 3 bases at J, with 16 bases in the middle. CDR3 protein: CSAVQGFGYEQYF. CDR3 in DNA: TGCAGCGCAGTACAGGGATTTGGCTACGAGCAGTACTTC.

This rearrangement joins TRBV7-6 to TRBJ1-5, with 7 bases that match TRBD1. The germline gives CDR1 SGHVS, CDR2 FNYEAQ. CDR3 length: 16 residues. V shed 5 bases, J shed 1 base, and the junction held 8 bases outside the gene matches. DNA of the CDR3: TGTGCCAGCAGCCCCGCAACGGGACAGAGCAATCAGCCCCAGCATTTT. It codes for CASSPATGQSNQPQHF.

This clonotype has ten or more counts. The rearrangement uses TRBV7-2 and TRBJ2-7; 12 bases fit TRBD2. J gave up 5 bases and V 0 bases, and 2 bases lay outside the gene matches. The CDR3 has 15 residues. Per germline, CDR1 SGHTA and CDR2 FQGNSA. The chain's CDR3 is CASSLAWTSGNEQYF. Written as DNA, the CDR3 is TGTGCCAGCAGCTTAGCCTGGACTAGCGGGAACGAGCAGTACTTC.

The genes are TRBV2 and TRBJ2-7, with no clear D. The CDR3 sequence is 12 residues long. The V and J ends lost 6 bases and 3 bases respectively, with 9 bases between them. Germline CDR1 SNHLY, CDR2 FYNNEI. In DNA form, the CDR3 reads TGTGCCAGCAGGAAAGCAGGCTACGAGCAGTACTTC. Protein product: CASRKAGYEQYF.

The CDR3 here is CSASSGGGYEQYF. The CDR3 bases are TGCAGTGCTAGTTCGGGGGGCGGGTACGAGCAGTACTTC. J is TRBJ2-7 and V is TRBV20-1; TRBD2 is a possible D gene (7 bases). The ends were cut back, 3 bases at V and 4 bases at J, with 13 bases in the middle. CDR1 is DFQATT and CDR2 is SNEGSKA in the germline V gene (reference sequence). This CDR3 spans 13 amino acids.

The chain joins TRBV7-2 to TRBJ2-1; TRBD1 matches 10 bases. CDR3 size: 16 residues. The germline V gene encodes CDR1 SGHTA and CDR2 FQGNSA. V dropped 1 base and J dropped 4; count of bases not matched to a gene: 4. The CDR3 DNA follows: TGTGCCAGCAGCTTAGTAGGGACAGGGGATTACAATGAGCAGTTCTTC. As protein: CASSLVGTGDYNEQFF.

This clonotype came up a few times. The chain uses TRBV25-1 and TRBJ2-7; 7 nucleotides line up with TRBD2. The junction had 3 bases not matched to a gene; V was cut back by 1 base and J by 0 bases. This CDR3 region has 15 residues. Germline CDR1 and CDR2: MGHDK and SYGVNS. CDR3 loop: CASSEWRGISYEQYF. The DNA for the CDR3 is TGTGCCAGCAGTGAATGGCGGGGGATCTCCTACGAGCAGTACTTC.

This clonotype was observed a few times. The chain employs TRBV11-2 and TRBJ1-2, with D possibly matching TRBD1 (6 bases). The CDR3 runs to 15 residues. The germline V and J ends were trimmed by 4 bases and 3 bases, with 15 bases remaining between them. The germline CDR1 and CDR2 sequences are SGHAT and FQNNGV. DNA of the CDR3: TGTGCCAGCAGCTATCCCTTAAGGGGGGACTATGGCTACACCTTC. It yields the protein CASSYPLRGDYGYTF.

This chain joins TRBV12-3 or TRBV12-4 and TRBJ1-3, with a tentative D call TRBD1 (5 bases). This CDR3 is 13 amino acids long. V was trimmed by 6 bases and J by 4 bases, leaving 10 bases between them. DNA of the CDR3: TGTGCCAGCAGAGAGGGGACGGGAAACACCATATATTTT. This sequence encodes CASREGTGNTIYF.

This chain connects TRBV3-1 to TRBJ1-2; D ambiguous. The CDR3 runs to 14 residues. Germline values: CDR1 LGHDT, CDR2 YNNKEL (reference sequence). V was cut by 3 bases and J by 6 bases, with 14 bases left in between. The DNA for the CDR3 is TGTGCCAGCAGCCAGTCCGGAGGATTTCATGGCTACACCTTC. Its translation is CASSQSGGFHGYTF.

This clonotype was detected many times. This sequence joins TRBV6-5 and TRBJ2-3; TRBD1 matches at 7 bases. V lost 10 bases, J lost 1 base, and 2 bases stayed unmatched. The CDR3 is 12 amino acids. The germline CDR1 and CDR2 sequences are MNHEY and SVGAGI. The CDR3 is CATGQGTDTQYF. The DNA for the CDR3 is TGTGCCACCGGACAGGGCACAGATACGCAGTATTTT.

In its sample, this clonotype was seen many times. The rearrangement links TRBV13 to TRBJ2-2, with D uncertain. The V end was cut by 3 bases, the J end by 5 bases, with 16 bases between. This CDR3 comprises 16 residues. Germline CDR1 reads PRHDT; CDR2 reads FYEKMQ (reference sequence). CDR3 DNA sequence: TGTGCCAGCAGCTTCTTGCACAGAACTCGGACCGGGGAGCTGTTTTTT. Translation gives CASSFLHRTRTGELFF.

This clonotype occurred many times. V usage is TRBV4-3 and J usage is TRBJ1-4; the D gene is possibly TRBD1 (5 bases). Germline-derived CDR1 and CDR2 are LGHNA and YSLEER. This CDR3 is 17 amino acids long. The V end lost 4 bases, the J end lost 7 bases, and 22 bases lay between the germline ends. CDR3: CASSRASQGRRGEKLFF. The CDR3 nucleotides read TGCGCCAGCAGCCGAGCGAGCCAGGGTAGGAGAGGTGAAAAACTGTTTTTT.

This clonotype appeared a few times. Here the CDR3 DNA reads TGTGCCAGCAGTGACCTCAATGAGCAGTTCTTC. Residues: CASSDLNEQFF. The rearrangement joins TRBV6-2 or TRBV6-3 to TRBJ2-1; D not certain. The V end was cut by 5 bases, the J end by 6 bases, with 5 bases between. The germline CDR1 and CDR2 sequences are MNHEY and SVGEGT. The CDR3 is made up of 11 amino acids.

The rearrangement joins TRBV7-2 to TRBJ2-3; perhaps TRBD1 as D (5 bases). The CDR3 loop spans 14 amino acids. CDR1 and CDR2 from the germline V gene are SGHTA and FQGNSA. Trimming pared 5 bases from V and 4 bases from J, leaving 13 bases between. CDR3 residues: CASSLRTPSDTQYF. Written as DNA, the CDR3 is TGTGCCAGCAGCCTCAGGACACCGTCAGATACGCAGTATTTT. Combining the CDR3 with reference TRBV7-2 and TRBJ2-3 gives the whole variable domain GAGVSQSPSNKVTEKGKDVELRCDPISGHTALYWYRQSLGQGLEFLIYFQGNSAPDKSGLPSDRFSAERTGGSVSTLTIQRTQQEDSAVYLCASSLRTPSDTQYFGPGTRLTVL.

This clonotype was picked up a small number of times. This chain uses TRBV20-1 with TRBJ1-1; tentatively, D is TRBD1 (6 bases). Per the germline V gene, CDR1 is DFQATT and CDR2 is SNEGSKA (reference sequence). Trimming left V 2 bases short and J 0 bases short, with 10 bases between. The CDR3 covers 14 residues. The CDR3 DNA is TGCAGTGCTAGAATTGGACAGATGAACACTGAAGCTTTCTTT. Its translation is CSARIGQMNTEAFF.

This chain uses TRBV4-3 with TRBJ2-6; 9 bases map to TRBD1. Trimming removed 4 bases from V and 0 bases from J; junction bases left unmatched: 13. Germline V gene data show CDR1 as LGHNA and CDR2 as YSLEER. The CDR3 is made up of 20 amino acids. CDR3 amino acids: CASSPDGDRASISGANVLTF. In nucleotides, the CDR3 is TGCGCCAGCAGCCCCGATGGGGACAGGGCCTCAATCTCTGGGGCCAACGTCCTGACTTTC.

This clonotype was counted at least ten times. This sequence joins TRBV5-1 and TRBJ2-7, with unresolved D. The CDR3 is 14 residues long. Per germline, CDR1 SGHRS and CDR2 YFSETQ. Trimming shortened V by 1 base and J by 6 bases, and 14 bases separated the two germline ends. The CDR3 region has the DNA TGCGCCAGCAGCTTGCAGTACGCGCGTGGCGAGCAGTACTTC. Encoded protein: CASSLQYARGEQYF.

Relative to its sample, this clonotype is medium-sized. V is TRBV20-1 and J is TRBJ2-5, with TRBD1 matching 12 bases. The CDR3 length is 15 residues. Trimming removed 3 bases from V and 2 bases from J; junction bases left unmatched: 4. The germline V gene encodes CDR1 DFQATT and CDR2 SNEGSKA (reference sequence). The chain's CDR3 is CSASRDRGPQETQYF. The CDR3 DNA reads TGCAGTGCTAGTAGGGACAGGGGGCCACAAGAGACCCAGTACTTC.